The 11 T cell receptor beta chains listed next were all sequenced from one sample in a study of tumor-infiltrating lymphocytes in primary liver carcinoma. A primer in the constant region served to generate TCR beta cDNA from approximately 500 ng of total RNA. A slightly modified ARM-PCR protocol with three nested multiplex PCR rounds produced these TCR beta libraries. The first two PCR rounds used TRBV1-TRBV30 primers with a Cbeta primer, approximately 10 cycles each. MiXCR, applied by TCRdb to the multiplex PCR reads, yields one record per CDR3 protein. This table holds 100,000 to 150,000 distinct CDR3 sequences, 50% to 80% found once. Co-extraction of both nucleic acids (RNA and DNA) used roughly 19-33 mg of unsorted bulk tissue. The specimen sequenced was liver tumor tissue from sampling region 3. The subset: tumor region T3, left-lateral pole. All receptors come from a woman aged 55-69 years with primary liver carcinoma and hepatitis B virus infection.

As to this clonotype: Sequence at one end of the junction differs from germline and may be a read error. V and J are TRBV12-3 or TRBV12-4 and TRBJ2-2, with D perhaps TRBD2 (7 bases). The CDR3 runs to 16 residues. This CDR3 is CGSSQGRGSNTGELFF. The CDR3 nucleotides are TGTGGCAGCAGCCAGGGGAGGGGATCGAATACCGGGGAGCTGTTTTTT.

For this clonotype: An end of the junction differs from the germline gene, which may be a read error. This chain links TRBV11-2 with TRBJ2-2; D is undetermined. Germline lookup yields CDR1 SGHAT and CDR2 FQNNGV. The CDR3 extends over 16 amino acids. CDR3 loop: CTSSDGRITNAGELFF. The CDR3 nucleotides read TGTACCAGCAGCGACGGACGCATCACGAACGCCGGGGAGCTGTTTTTT. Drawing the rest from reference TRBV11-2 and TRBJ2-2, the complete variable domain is EAGVAQSPRYKIIEKRQSVAFWCNPISGHATLYWYQQILGQGPKLLIQFQNNGVVDDSQLPKDRFSAERLKGVDSTLKIQPAKLEDSAVYLCTSSDGRITNAGELFFGEGSRLTVL.

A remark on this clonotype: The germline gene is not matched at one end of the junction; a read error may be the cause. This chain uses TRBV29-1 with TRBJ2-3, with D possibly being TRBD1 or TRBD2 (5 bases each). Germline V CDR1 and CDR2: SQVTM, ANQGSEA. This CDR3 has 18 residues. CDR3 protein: CSVEALGRMGVSTDTQHF. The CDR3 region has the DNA TGCAGCGTTGAAGCGTTGGGCAGGATGGGGGTTAGCACAGATACGCAACATTTT.

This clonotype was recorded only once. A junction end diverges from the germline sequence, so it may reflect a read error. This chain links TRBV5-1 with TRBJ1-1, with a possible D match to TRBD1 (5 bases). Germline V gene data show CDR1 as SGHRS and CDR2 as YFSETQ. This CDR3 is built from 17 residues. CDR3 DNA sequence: TGCGGCAGCAGCTTGGGGGGACGGAAACCTATGAACACTGAAGCTTTCTTT. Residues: CGSSLGGRKPMNTEAFF.

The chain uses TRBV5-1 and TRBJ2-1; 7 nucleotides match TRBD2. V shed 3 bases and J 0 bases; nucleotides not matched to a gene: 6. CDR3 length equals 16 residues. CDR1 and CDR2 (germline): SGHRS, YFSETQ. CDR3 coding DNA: TGCGCCAGCAGCTCTACCGGGAGGAGCTCCTACAATGAGCAGTTCTTC. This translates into CASSSTGRSSYNEQFF.

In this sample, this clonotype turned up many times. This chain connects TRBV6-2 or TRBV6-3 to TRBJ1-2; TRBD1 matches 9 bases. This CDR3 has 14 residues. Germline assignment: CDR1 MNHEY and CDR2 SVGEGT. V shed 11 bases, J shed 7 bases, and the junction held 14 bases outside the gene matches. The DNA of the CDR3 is TGTGCCGCGGTCCGGGACAGGGTGAAGAGTGGCTACACCTTC. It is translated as CAAVRDRVKSGYTF.

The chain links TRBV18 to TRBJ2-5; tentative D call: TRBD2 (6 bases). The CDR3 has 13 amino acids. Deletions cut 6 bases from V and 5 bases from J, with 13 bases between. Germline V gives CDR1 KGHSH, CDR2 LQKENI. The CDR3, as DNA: TGTGCCAGCTCCCAAAACCGGGGGGAGACCCAGTACTTC. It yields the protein CASSQNRGETQYF. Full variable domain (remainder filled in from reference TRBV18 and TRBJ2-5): NAGVMQNPRHLVRRRGQEARLRCSPMKGHSHVYWYRQLPEEGLKFMVYLQKENIIDESGMPKERFSAEFPKEGPSILRIQQVVRGDSAAYFCASSQNRGETQYFGPGTRLLVL.

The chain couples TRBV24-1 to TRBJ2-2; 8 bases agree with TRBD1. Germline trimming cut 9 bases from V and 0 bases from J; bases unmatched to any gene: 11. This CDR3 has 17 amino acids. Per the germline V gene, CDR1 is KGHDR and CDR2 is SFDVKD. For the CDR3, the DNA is TGTGCCACCGCCCGAGGACAGGGTTGGGCGAACACCGGGGAGCTGTTTTTT. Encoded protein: CATARGQGWANTGELFF.

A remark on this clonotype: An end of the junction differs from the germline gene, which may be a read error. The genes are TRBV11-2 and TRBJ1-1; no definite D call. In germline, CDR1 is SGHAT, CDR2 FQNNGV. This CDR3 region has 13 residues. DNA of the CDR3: TGTGTCAGCAACCTCGGGCTGAACACTGAAGCTTCCTTT. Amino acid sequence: CVSNLGLNTEASF.

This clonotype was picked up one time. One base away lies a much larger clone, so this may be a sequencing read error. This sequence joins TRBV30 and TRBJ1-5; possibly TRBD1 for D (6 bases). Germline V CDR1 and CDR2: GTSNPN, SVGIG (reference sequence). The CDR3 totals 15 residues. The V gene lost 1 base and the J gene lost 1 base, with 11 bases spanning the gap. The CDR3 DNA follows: TGTGCCTGGAGTGAGAGGACAGTCAGCAATCAGCCCCAGCATTTT. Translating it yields CAWSERTVSNQPQHF. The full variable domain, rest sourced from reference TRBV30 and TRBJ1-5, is SQTIHQWPATLVQPVGSPLSLECTVEGTSNPNLYWYRQAAGRGLQLLFYSVGIGQISSEVPQNLSASRPQDRQFILSSKKLLLSDSGFYLCAWSERTVSNQPQHFGDGTRLSIL.

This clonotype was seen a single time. CDR3 loop: CASSLTSGSGGELFF. In DNA form, the CDR3 reads TGTGCCAGCAGCTTAACTAGCGGGAGCGGCGGGGAGCTGTTTTTT. The chain combines TRBV7-3 with TRBJ2-2; 9 bases line up with TRBD2. There are 15 residues in the CDR3. The trim removed 0 bases at V and 7 bases at J, leaving 3 bases unmatched. The V gene's germline CDR1 is SGHTA and CDR2 FQGTGA.